Below are 28 T cell receptor beta chains sequenced from a single sample in a study of monozygotic twins with inflammatory bowel disease. For each CDR3 protein, TCRdb gives one entry from its re-call of the 5' RACE reads, without DNA. The repertoire table contains around 99,000 distinct CDR3 sequences. Sample: blood. The receptors here all came from a human donor with ulcerative colitis or Crohn's disease, or a healthy co-twin of an affected twin (not recorded which).

V usage is TRBV5-1 and J usage is TRBJ1-2. Germline V lookup: CDR1 SGHRS, CDR2 YFSETQ. The CDR3 is made up of 17 amino acids. CDR3: CASSLYGSDFSNYGYTF.

The V call is TRBV10-3, the J call TRBJ2-7. CDR1 is ENHRY, CDR2 SYGVKD, per germline. The CDR3 has 14 residues. CDR3 residues: CAISESVASYEQYF.

V is TRBV5-1 and J is TRBJ2-3. CDR1 is SGHRS, CDR2 YFSETQ, per germline. The CDR3 loop spans 16 amino acids. The CDR3 loop reads CASSLGQYSLTDTQYF.

The gene calls are TRBV19 and TRBJ1-5; TCRdb outputs TRBD1, but without DNA this stays unchecked. CDR3 length: 14 residues. Germline V gene lookup returns CDR1 LNHDA and CDR2 SQIVND (reference sequence). CDR3 residues: CASEPRGGGEPQHF.

This chain uses TRBV28 with TRBJ2-7; absent DNA, TCRdb's TRBD1 call cannot be checked. Looked up from germline, CDR1 is MDHEN and CDR2 is SYDVKM. This CDR3 has 17 amino acids. CDR3 protein: CASILTDLRDRGFEQYF.

V is TRBV11-1 and J is TRBJ2-1; TCRdb reports TRBD1, a call that lacks DNA to check it against. The length of the CDR3 is 19 residues. Germline lookup yields CDR1 SGHAT and CDR2 FQDESV (reference sequence). The CDR3 loop is CASSLGIDPYRGSYNEQFF.

The chain links TRBV20-1 to TRBJ1-1. This CDR3 region has 13 residues. CDR1 and CDR2 (germline): DFQATT, SNEGSKA (reference sequence). This CDR3 reads CSARDVVNTEAFF.

This chain joins TRBV7-2 and TRBJ2-3; checking the TCRdb D call of TRBD1 is not possible without DNA. The germline gives CDR1 SGHTA, CDR2 FQGNSA. This CDR3 contains 17 residues. This CDR3 reads CASSSRPLFGGHYTQYF.

V usage is TRBV28 and J usage is TRBJ2-6; TCRdb proposes TRBD1, but this gene call is untestable without DNA. Germline lookup yields CDR1 MDHEN and CDR2 SYDVKM. The CDR3 has 15 amino acids. The CDR3 is CASSYRVGGANVLTF.

The chain joins TRBV15 to TRBJ2-7; with no DNA, the TCRdb D assignment of TRBD1 cannot be verified. The CDR3 runs 13 residues. Germline CDR1 reads LNHNV; CDR2 reads YYDKDF (reference sequence). CDR3 amino acids: CATSRGERHEQYF.

The chain carries TRBV27 and TRBJ2-7; without DNA, the TCRdb call of TRBD2 cannot be checked. CDR1 is MNHEY and CDR2 is SMNVEV in the germline V gene (reference sequence). This CDR3 contains 16 residues. Here the CDR3 reads CASSPFLGLASYEQYF.

The chain uses TRBV7-3 and TRBJ2-7; there is no DNA to check the TCRdb D call of TRBD2. The germline gives CDR1 SGHTA, CDR2 FQGTGA. This CDR3 region has 17 residues. The CDR3 loop reads CASSPSTVAGGYYEQYF.

V and J are TRBV20-1 and TRBJ2-1; the TCRdb call, TRBD1, lacks DNA for checking. The CDR3 is 16 amino acids. CDR1 is DFQATT, CDR2 SNEGSKA, per germline (reference sequence). CDR3: CSASPFTGAVNNEQFF.

The chain has TRBV29-1 and TRBJ2-7; the D call of TRBD2 rests on TCRdb alone, since no DNA is present to check it. This CDR3 is 14 amino acids long. Germline values: CDR1 SQVTM, CDR2 ANQGSEA. CDR3 protein: CSVEDQWRQGEQYF.

The V call is TRBV13, the J call TRBJ2-7. CDR1 is PRHDT and CDR2 is FYEKMQ in the germline V gene (reference sequence). The CDR3 has 14 amino acids. The CDR3 sequence is CASSLGGLGYEQYF.

CDR3: CSAHTPGLASNEQFF. This chain joins TRBV20-1 and TRBJ2-1; the TCRdb D gene call, TRBD2, has no DNA to confirm it. The germline gives CDR1 DFQATT, CDR2 SNEGSKA (reference sequence). The CDR3 runs to 15 residues.

This chain joins TRBV15 and TRBJ2-2; TCRdb calls TRBD2, which cannot be checked without DNA. Germline V gene data show CDR1 as LNHNV and CDR2 as YYDKDF (reference sequence). The CDR3 loop spans 16 amino acids. The CDR3 region is CATSRGRTSGAGELFF.

This chain connects TRBV5-1 to TRBJ2-5; absent DNA, TCRdb's TRBD1 call cannot be checked. Looked up from germline, CDR1 is SGHRS and CDR2 is YFSETQ. CDR3 length: 15 residues. Here the CDR3 reads CASSRYSDRGETQYF.

This chain connects TRBV9 to TRBJ1-2. The germline gives CDR1 SGDLS, CDR2 YYNGEE. The CDR3 totals 13 residues. The CDR3 protein is CASSEGHSYGYTF.

J is TRBJ1-2 and V is TRBV5-1; TCRdb outputs TRBD1, but without DNA this stays unchecked. Germline CDR1 is SGHRS and CDR2 is YFSETQ. The CDR3 has 15 amino acids. CDR3 region: CASSWDRGENYGYTF.

The chain is built from TRBV24-1 and TRBJ2-1; TCRdb returns TRBD2, unconfirmable since there is no DNA. The CDR3 is 16 residues long. Germline lookup yields CDR1 KGHDR and CDR2 SFDVKD. CDR3 sequence: CATSDLTGATVDEQSF.

The CDR3 reads CASSLAWTGGNEQFF. V gene TRBV11-2 combines with J gene TRBJ2-1; absent DNA, TCRdb's TRBD1 call cannot be checked. CDR1 SGHAT and CDR2 FQNNGV come from the germline V gene. CDR3 length equals 15 residues.

V usage is TRBV19 and J usage is TRBJ2-5; checking the TCRdb D call of TRBD1 is not possible without DNA. CDR3 length equals 17 residues. Germline lookup yields CDR1 LNHDA and CDR2 SQIVND (reference sequence). CDR3 protein: CASSRPHQTGRGETQYF.

V is TRBV5-6 and J is TRBJ1-1. In germline, CDR1 is SGHDT, CDR2 YYEEEE. CDR3 size: 12 residues. The CDR3 reads CASSFPDTEAFF.

J is TRBJ1-6 and V is TRBV11-2; no DNA is available, so the TRBD1 call from TCRdb remains unchecked. Germline CDR1 and CDR2: SGHAT and FQNNGV. This CDR3 comprises 19 residues. This CDR3 reads CASSLDQGPGTGRRSPLHF.

V usage is TRBV7-6 and J usage is TRBJ2-5; TCRdb calls TRBD1, which cannot be checked without DNA. Germline CDR1 reads SGHVS; CDR2 reads FNYEAQ. This CDR3 contains 15 residues. The CDR3 is CASSPHPDRQETQYF.

This chain uses TRBV28 with TRBJ2-7; TCRdb returns TRBD1, unconfirmable since there is no DNA. Germline V gene lookup returns CDR1 MDHEN and CDR2 SYDVKM. The CDR3 runs to 14 residues. CDR3 loop: CASSLYRGAYEQYF.

V gene TRBV12-3 or TRBV12-4 combines with J gene TRBJ2-7; TCRdb designates TRBD1, a call that cannot be tested without DNA. The CDR3 totals 11 residues. This chain's CDR3 is CASSWGREQYF.